These 11 T cell receptor beta chains originate from one sample sequenced in a study of vaccination effects on CD4 cells after COVID-19. Prior to sequencing, the ViraFEST assay stimulated PBMC with viral peptide pools, which expanded the antigen-specific CD4+ T cells. Following 10 days of culture, CD4+ T cells were isolated. Two doses of either BNT162b2 or mRNA-1273 were given to each participant. These TCRs are of unknown antigen specificity. Method: immunoSEQ multiplex PCR; TCRdb's copy keeps in-frame clones and lacks some. Of more than 65,000 clones listed, about 80% are singletons. Sequenced material: CD4+ T cells from PBMCs cultured with HCoV-229E spike peptides, taken after COVID-19 vaccination. The receptor source for this set is a human donor who received a COVID-19 vaccine.

This chain joins TRBV27 and TRBJ1-2; TRBD1 matches 8 bases. V lost 5 bases, J lost 7 bases, and 9 bases stayed unmatched. CDR3 length equals 14 residues. CDR1 MNHEY and CDR2 SMNVEV come from the germline V gene (reference sequence). The CDR3, as DNA: TGTGCCAGCAGTCTGGGACAGGCGACTGGTGGCTACACCTTC. It translates to CASSLGQATGGYTF.

V and J are TRBV11-1 and TRBJ2-5; D is perhaps TRBD1 (5 bases). Germline CDR1 SGHAT, CDR2 FQDESV (reference sequence). This CDR3 has 12 amino acids. V lost 9 bases to trimming and J lost 5 bases, with 13 bases between them. The CDR3 is CASTQGFETQYF. CDR3 DNA sequence: TGTGCCAGTACTCAGGGATTTGAGACCCAGTACTTC. Looking up the rest from reference TRBV11-1 and TRBJ2-5 gives the full variable domain: EAEVAQSPRYKITEKSQAVAFWCDPISGHATLYWYRQILGQGPELLVQFQDESVVDDSQLPKDRFSAERLKGVDSTLKIQPAELGDSAMYLCASTQGFETQYFGPGTRLLVL.

Points on this clone: The same CDR3 arises from other DNA sequences in this sample as well. The V gene is TRBV6-5, the J gene TRBJ1-5; no firm D call. The CDR3 length is 15 residues. Germline lookup yields CDR1 MNHEY and CDR2 SVGAGI. With 0 bases removed from V and 1 base from J, the gap between germline ends came to 7 bases. This chain's CDR3 is CASSYSGGSNQPQHF. The CDR3 nucleotides are TGTGCCAGCAGTTACTCGGGCGGCAGCAATCAGCCCCAGCATTTT.

This rearrangement joins TRBV18 to TRBJ1-2, with TRBD1 identical over 9 bases. V gave up 2 bases and J gave up 8 bases; unmatched junction bases: 15. The CDR3 has 17 amino acids. The germline gives CDR1 KGHSH, CDR2 LQKENI. The CDR3 region is CASSPATTGTGKEGYTF. For the CDR3, the DNA is TGTGCCAGCTCACCAGCAACGACCGGGACAGGGAAGGAAGGCTACACCTTC.

This clone was counted between two and nine times. The chain recombines TRBV3-1 (or the pseudogene TRBV3-2) with TRBJ2-1, with 8 bases identical to TRBD2. The CDR3 contains 15 residues. Germline V CDR1 and CDR2: LGHDT, YNNKEL (reference sequence). The J segment lost 7 bases and the V segment lost 5 bases, leaving 10 bases of the junction unmatched. CDR3 sequence (DNA): TGTGCCAGCAGCACCCCGAGGACTAGCATGAATGAGCAGTTCTTC. Amino acid sequence: CASSTPRTSMNEQFF.

The chain recombines TRBV5-4 with TRBJ2-2; 12 bases are a match to TRBD1. The length of the CDR3 is 16 residues. Germline lookup yields CDR1 SGHNT and CDR2 YYREEE (reference sequence). J lost 6 bases, V lost 4 bases, and 7 bases had no gene match. The CDR3 DNA is TGTGCCAGCAGCCTGGGCGGGACAGGGGGCCCCGGGGAGCTGTTTTTT. It codes for CASSLGGTGGPGELFF.

This clone was seen a single time. The genes are TRBV9 and TRBJ2-5; tentatively, D is TRBD2 (5 bases). Per germline, CDR1 SGDLS and CDR2 YYNGEE. Trimming cost V 6 bases and J 5 bases, with 14 bases left between them. There are 13 residues in the CDR3. The CDR3 sequence: CASNDGIKETQYF. CDR3 sequence (DNA): TGTGCCAGCAATGACGGGATTAAGGAGACCCAGTACTTC.

This chain uses TRBV6-5 with TRBJ1-3; TRBD1 might be the D (6 bases). CDR1 MNHEY and CDR2 SVGAGI come from the germline V gene. V was shortened by 5 bases and J by 4 bases, with 15 bases between the two germline ends. CDR3 length: 15 amino acids. Here the CDR3 reads CASSKLTGTGNTIYF. In nucleotides, the CDR3 is TGTGCCAGCAGTAAATTAACAGGGACCGGAAACACCATATATTTT.

The J gene is TRBJ2-2, the V gene TRBV11-3; no clear D. This CDR3 is 13 amino acids long. V lost 1 base and J 2 bases, leaving 2 bases between the germline ends. Germline loops: CDR1 SGHNT, CDR2 YENEEA. The DNA for the CDR3 is TGTGCCAGCAGCTTAGCCAACACCGGGGAGCTGTTTTTT. It yields the protein CASSLANTGELFF.

This clone turned up a few times. The chain joins TRBV6-1 to TRBJ2-7, with D tentatively TRBD2 (6 bases). Germline values: CDR1 MNHNS, CDR2 SASEGT. The CDR3 consists of 14 residues. V dropped 1 base and J dropped 6 bases, with 13 bases sitting between them. CDR3 amino acids: CASSEGYQGLEQYV. The CDR3 DNA sequence: TGTGCCAGCAGTGAAGGATACCAGGGACTCGAGCAGTACGTC.

This rearrangement joins TRBV4-2 to TRBJ2-1, with no clear D. Trimming removed 2 bases from V and 11 bases from J, with 7 bases in between. Germline V gives CDR1 LGHNA, CDR2 YNFKEQ. The CDR3 length is 11 residues. CDR3 sequence (DNA): TGTGCCAGCAGCCAACCTCCTCAGCAGTTCTTC. Translated: CASSQPPQQFF.